This TCR beta chain was observed in a study of cytomegalovirus exposure and HLA in healthy donors. For the study at large: Later analysis reported that the roughly 120 validation repertoires shared the platform of the approximately 670 first-cohort repertoires.

Study outcomes and limitations: The majority of TCR sequences were rare, yet some public TCRs appeared in many donors. Through in vitro validation, three CMV-associated chains were shown to be specific for CMV antigens. It was found in a later analysis that first-cohort TCR clusters tended to co-occur in the 130 or so validation repertoires.

The CDR3 contains 15 residues. Trimming stripped 4 bases from V and 4 bases from J, with 15 bases between. Per germline, CDR1 MGHRA and CDR2 YSYEKL. With respect to this clone: Antigen: not known.

Clones were read by immunoSEQ multiplex PCR, and TCRdb kept only the in-frame ones, dropping some. Of over 75,000 clones in the sample, roughly 90% were seen once. The receptor was derived from a man younger than 40 in good health and CMV-seronegative. What was sequenced was PBMCs. The chain is built from TRBV4-1 and TRBJ2-3; possible D gene TRBD1, 7 bases. CDR3 in DNA: TGCGCCAGCAGCCTAAGGACAGGCGGGGCAGATACGCAGTATTTT. Translating gives CASSLRTGGADTQYF.